This record looks at one TCR beta chain sequence and its context. Its antigen is not known. From germline, CDR1 is SGHRS and CDR2 YFSETQ. The J segment lost 4 bases and the V segment lost 4 bases, leaving 6 bases of the junction unmatched. The CDR3 has 14 amino acids. Some clones are missing from TCRdb's copy, which holds only in-frame ones; the method was immunoSEQ multiplex PCR. Of 330,000 or so clones listed, about nine tenths were seen once; the top ten hold 0.75% to 0.85%. This entry comes from a study of cytomegalovirus exposure and HLA in healthy donors. The overall study: A later analysis reported the same platform for the roughly 120 validation repertoires and the roughly 630 first-cohort repertoires. Study findings and constraints: It was 150 to 200 TCR beta chains that were listed as cytomegalovirus-associated. According to a later analysis, TCR clusters from the first cohort tended to co-occur in the 120 or so validation repertoires. Most sequenced TCRs were rare (though some public TCRs occurred in many donors).

Sequenced input: PBMCs. This sequence joins TRBV5-1 and TRBJ2-7, with 9 positions matching TRBD1. The origin of this receptor is a woman aged 18-29 years in good health and CMV-seronegative. The CDR3 sequence is CASSRDRVGYEQYF. CDR3 coding DNA: TGCGCCAGCAGCAGGGACAGGGTGGGTTACGAGCAGTACTTC.